In its sample, the clone carrying this T cell receptor beta chain was seen many times. The data are from a study of kidney transplant recipient with SARS-CoV-2 infection. TCRdb ran MiXCR on the reads and lists one entry per CDR3 protein. This repertoire shows 200,000 to 250,000 distinct CDR3 sequences, around 26% found once; its top ten account for nearly 7.5%. CDR3 length: 15 amino acids. Looked up from germline, CDR1 is SQVTM and CDR2 is ANQGSEA. The J segment lost 12 bases and the V segment lost 1 base, leaving 17 bases of the junction unmatched. The sample was a blood sample, taken at baseline and around day 110 from a kidney transplant recipient. This clonotype was obtained from a young adult male patient who had COVID-19 and was a kidney transplant recipient. Some T cells may be the graft donor's. This chain uses TRBV29-1 with TRBJ2-7; 8 positions agree with TRBD1. In DNA form, the CDR3 reads TGCAGCGTTGAAGGGGGGACAGGAGAGTACGCCTTCTCGTACTTC. It translates to CSVEGGTGEYAFSYF.